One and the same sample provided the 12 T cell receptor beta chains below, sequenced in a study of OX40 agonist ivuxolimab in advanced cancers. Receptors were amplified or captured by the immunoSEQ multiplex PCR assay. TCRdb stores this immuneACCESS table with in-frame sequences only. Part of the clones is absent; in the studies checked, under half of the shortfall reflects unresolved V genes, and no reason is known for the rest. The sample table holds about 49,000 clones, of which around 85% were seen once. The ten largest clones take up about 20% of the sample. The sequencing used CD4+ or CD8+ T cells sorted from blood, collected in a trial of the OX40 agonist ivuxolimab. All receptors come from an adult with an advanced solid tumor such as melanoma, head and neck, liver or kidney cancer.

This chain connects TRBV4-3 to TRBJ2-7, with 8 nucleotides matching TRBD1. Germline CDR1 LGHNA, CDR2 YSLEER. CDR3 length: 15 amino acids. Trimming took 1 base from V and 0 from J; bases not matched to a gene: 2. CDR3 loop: CASSQGTGSSYEQYF. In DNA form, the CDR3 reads TGCGCCAGCAGCCAAGGGACAGGGAGCTCCTACGAGCAGTACTTC.

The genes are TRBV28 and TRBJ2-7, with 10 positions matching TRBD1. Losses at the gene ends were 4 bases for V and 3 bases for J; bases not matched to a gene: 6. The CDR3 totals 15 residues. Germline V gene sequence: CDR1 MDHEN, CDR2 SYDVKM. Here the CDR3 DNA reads TGTGCCAGCAGTTACCGGGACAGGGGCATCTACGAGCAGTACTTC. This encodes CASSYRDRGIYEQYF. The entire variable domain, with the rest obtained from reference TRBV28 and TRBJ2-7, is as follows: DVKVTQSSRYLVKRTGEKVFLECVQDMDHENMFWYRQDPGLGLRLIYFSYDVKMKEKGDIPEGYSVSREKKERFSLILESASTNQTSMYLCASSYRDRGIYEQYFGPGTRLTVT.

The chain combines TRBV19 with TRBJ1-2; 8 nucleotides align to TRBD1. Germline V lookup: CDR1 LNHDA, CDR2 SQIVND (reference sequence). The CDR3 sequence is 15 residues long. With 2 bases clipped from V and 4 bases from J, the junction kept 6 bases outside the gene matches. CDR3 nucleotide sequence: TGTGCCAGTAGTATACCTCAGGGGGCGGTCTATGGCTACACCTTC. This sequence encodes CASSIPQGAVYGYTF.

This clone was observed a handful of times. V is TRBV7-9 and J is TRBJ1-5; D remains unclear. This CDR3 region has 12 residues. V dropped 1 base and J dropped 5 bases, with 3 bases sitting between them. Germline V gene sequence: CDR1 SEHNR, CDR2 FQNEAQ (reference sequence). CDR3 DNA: TGTGCCAGCAGCTTAGATCATCAGCCCCAGCATTTT. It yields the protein CASSLDHQPQHF.

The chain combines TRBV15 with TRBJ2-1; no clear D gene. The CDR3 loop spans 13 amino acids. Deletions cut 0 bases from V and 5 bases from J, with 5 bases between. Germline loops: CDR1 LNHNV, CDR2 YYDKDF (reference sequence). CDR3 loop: CATSREKHNEQFF. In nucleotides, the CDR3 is TGTGCCACCAGCAGAGAGAAACACAATGAGCAGTTCTTC. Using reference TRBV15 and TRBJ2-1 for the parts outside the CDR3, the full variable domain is DAMVIQNPRYQVTQFGKPVTLSCSQTLNHNVMYWYQQKSSQAPKLLFHYYDKDFNNEADTPDNFQSRRPNTSFCFLDIRSPGLGDTAMYLCATSREKHNEQFFGPGTRLTVL.

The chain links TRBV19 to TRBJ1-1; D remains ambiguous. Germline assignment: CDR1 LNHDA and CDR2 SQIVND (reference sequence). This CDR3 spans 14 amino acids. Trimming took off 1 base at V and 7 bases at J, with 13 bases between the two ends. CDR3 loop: CASSIGGTPLEAFF. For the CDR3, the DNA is TGTGCCAGTAGTATAGGAGGCACACCCCTTGAAGCTTTCTTT.

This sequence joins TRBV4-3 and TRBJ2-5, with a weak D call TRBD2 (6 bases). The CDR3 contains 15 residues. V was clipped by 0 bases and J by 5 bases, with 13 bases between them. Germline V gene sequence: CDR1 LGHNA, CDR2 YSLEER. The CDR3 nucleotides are TGCGCCAGCAGCCAAGAGGGGCGGGGCTCGGAGACCCAGTACTTC. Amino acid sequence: CASSQEGRGSETQYF.

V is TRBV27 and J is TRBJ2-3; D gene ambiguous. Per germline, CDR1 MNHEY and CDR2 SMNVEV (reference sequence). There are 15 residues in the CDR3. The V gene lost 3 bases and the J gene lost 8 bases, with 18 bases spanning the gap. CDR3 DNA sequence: TGTGCCAGCAGTTTGGCGAGCCCGCCTTTTGGTACGCAGTATTTT. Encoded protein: CASSLASPPFGTQYF.

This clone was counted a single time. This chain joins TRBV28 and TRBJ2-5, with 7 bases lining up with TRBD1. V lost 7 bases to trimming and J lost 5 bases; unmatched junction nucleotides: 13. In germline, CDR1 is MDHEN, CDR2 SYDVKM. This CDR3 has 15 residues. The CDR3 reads CASTLEVQGSETQYF. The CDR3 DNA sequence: TGTGCCAGCACTTTGGAAGTACAGGGGTCGGAGACCCAGTACTTC. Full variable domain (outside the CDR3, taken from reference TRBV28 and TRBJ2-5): DVKVTQSSRYLVKRTGEKVFLECVQDMDHENMFWYRQDPGLGLRLIYFSYDVKMKEKGDIPEGYSVSREKKERFSLILESASTNQTSMYLCASTLEVQGSETQYFGPGTRLLVL.

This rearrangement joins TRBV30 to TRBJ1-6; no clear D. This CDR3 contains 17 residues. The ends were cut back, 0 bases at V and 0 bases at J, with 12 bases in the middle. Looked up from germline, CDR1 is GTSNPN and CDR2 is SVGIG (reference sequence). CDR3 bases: TGTGCCTGGAGTGTACTAGACTCAAGCTCCTATAATTCACCCCTCCACTTT. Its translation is CAWSVLDSSSYNSPLHF.

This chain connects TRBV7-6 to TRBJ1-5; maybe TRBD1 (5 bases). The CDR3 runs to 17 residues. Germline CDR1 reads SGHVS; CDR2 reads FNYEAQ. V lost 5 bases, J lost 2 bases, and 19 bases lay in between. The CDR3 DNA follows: TGTGCCAGCAGCGCCGTACCGCCCGGCAGGGGCAATCAGCCCCAGCATTTT. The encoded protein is CASSAVPPGRGNQPQHF. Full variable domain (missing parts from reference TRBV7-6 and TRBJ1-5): GAGVSQSPRYKVTKRGQDVALRCDPISGHVSLYWYRQALGQGPEFLTYFNYEAQQDKSGLPNDRFSAERPEGSISTLTIQRTEQRDSAMYRCASSAVPPGRGNQPQHFGDGTRLSIL.

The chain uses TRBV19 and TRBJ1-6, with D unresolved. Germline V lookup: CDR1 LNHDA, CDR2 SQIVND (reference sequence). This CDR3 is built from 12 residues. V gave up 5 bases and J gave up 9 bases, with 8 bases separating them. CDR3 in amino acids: CASSGQGSPLHF. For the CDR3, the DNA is TGTGCCAGTAGTGGCCAAGGTTCACCCCTCCACTTT.